This record concerns one TCR beta chain sequence. The antigen is unknown. The sample is drawn from a study of cytomegalovirus exposure and HLA in healthy donors. General observations from the study: With further analysis later on, most CMV-associated TCR beta chains appeared HLA-restricted.

The germline CDR1 and CDR2 sequences are SEHNR and FQNEAQ (reference sequence). V lost 1 base and J lost 3; bases outside the gene matches: 6. This CDR3 is built from 15 residues. The PCR contained 60 Vbeta and 13 Jbeta primers. TCRdb keeps only in-frame clones here, not all; method: immunoSEQ multiplex PCR. The sample contains some 120,000 clones, about 80% of which appear only once. The source of this sequence is a male donor in good health and CMV-seronegative. What was sequenced was PBMCs. The V gene is TRBV7-9, the J gene TRBJ2-7; 7 bases map to TRBD1. Here the CDR3 reads CASSLVRRGIYEQYF. As DNA, the CDR3 is TGTGCCAGCAGCTTAGTCCGCAGGGGGATCTACGAGCAGTACTTC.